Here is one T cell receptor beta chain with its context. This specimen belongs to a study of T cell changes during pregnancy in multiple sclerosis. This CDR3 region has 15 residues. CDR1 SGHTA and CDR2 FQGNSA come from the germline V gene. V was shortened by 5 bases and J by 0 bases, with 14 bases between the two germline ends. Using immunoSEQ multiplex PCR, the repertoire was profiled, and TCRdb retains in-frame clones only, with some absent. The sample has some 60,000 clones; around nine tenths are singletons. Sequenced here: CD4+ T cells from peripheral blood mononuclear cells, sampled in the third trimester of pregnancy. The sequence was obtained from a female donor with multiple sclerosis, enrolled in a pregnancy study. J is TRBJ2-7 and V is TRBV7-2; a weak D match, TRBD1 (6 bases). The CDR3 loop is CASSPSQGRSYEQYF. In DNA form, the CDR3 reads TGTGCCAGCAGCCCCTCACAGGGACGCTCCTACGAGCAGTACTTC.